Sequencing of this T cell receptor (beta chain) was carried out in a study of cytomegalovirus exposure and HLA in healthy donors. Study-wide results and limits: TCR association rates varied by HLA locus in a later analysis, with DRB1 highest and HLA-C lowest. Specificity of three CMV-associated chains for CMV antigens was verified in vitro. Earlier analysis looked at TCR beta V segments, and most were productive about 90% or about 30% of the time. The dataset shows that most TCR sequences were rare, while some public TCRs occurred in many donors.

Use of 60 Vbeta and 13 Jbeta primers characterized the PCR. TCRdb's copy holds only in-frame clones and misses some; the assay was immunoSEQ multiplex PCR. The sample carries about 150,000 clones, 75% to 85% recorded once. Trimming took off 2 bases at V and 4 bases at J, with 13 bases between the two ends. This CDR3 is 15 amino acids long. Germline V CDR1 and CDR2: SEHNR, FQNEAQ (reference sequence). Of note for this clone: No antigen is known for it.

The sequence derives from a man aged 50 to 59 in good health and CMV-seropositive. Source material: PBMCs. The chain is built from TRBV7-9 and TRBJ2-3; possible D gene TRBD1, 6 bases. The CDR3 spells CASSLTQGKADTQYF. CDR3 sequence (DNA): TGTGCCAGCAGCTTAACGCAGGGGAAAGCAGATACGCAGTATTTT.